Following are 25 T cell receptor beta chains from one sample sequenced in a study of beta chain features in type 1 diabetes. Study-wide points: All four CD4+ subsets of Type 1 diabetes patients contained TCRB CDR3s that were moderately but significantly shorter.

Antigens for these TCRs are unknown. The study reverse transcribed the entire isolated RNA, so it sequenced expressed TCRB transcripts. The table came from immunoSEQ multiplex PCR; TCRdb's copy has only in-frame clones and leaves some out. The data contain approximately 140,000 clones, around 9% of them singletons. The material sequenced was central memory CD4+ T cells from blood. Receptors originate from a man aged 25-45 years with type 1 diabetes.

This clone was counted between two and nine times. The chain couples TRBV30 to TRBJ1-6; 10 bases map to TRBD1. CDR1 and CDR2 from the germline V gene are GTSNPN and SVGIG (reference sequence). CDR3 length: 14 residues. After removal of 3 bases from V and 7 bases from J, the junction contained 3 bases not matched to a gene. The CDR3 bases are TGTGCCTGGAGGACAGGGGGCCGGAATTCACCCCTCCACTTT. Protein sequence: CAWRTGGRNSPLHF.

This clone showed up just a few times. The chain recombines TRBV2 with TRBJ2-5; D is unclear. The V and J ends lost 4 bases and 1 base respectively, with 7 bases between them. The CDR3 extends over 13 amino acids. Germline loops: CDR1 SNHLY, CDR2 FYNNEI. CDR3 sequence: CASSVQIQETQYF. The CDR3 bases are TGTGCCAGCAGTGTTCAGATCCAAGAGACCCAGTACTTC.

The V gene is TRBV7-9, the J gene TRBJ1-1, with 8 positions matching TRBD1. Losses at the gene ends were 4 bases for V and 5 bases for J; bases not matched to a gene: 6. CDR1 and CDR2 (germline): SEHNR, FQNEAQ (reference sequence). The CDR3 extends over 14 amino acids. The DNA of the CDR3 is TGTGCCAGCAGCTCTCAGGGGGCAGGAACTGAAGCTTTCTTT. The encoded protein is CASSSQGAGTEAFF.

This clone was observed a few times. V gene TRBV5-4 combines with J gene TRBJ1-1; tentatively, D is TRBD1 (6 bases). CDR1 is SGHNT and CDR2 is YYREEE in the germline V gene (reference sequence). The V gene lost 4 bases and the J gene lost 4 bases, with 17 bases spanning the gap. The CDR3 length is 15 residues. The CDR3 DNA follows: TGTGCCAGCAGCACTATTGAAGGGGGTAGCACTGAAGCTTTCTTT. It codes for CASSTIEGGSTEAFF.

Only a few counts were recorded for this clone. The chain is built from TRBV7-2 and TRBJ1-3; D uncertain. CDR3 length: 18 amino acids. Germline CDR1 SGHTA, CDR2 FQGNSA. Trimming cost V 0 bases and J 0 bases, with 15 bases left between them. CDR3 region: CASSLAHGGLSSGNTIYF. As DNA, the CDR3 is TGTGCCAGCAGCTTAGCGCATGGAGGCTTAAGCTCTGGAAACACCATATATTTT.

This clone showed up just a few times. This chain uses TRBV2 with TRBJ1-4; TRBD1 is a possible D gene (5 bases). This CDR3 region has 17 residues. Germline-derived CDR1 and CDR2 are SNHLY and FYNNEI. V was pared by 0 bases and J by 0 bases, with 11 bases between. The chain's CDR3 is CASSEAGDYATNEKLFF. Written as DNA, the CDR3 is TGTGCCAGCAGTGAAGCTGGGGACTACGCAACTAATGAAAAACTGTTTTTT.

There are a few counts of this clone. In DNA form, the CDR3 reads TGTGCCAGCAGCCTCCTTAGCGGTCGTCCGGGTGAGCAGTTCTTC. Amino acids: CASSLLSGRPGEQFF. The gene calls are TRBV14 and TRBJ2-1; TRBD2 is a possible D gene (6 bases). Germline V gene sequence: CDR1 SGHDN, CDR2 FVKESK. CDR3 size: 15 residues. Trimming took 4 bases from V and 9 from J, leaving 19 bases between them.

This clone showed up just a few times. This chain uses TRBV2 with TRBJ2-1; 7 positions match TRBD1. Trimming at V came to 8 bases and at J to 6 bases, leaving 10 bases not matched to a gene. CDR1 is SNHLY and CDR2 is FYNNEI in the germline V gene. The CDR3 is made up of 14 amino acids. The CDR3 loop is CASSDRVRANEQFF. In DNA form, the CDR3 reads TGTGCCAGCTCCGACAGGGTAAGGGCCAATGAGCAGTTCTTC.

The V call is TRBV5-1, the J call TRBJ1-6; D possibly corresponds to TRBD1 (5 bases). The CDR3 length is 14 residues. The ends were cut back, 1 base at V and 8 bases at J, with 10 bases in the middle. The V gene's germline CDR1 is SGHRS and CDR2 YFSETQ. The CDR3 sequence: CASSLQGPDSPLHF. CDR3 coding DNA: TGCGCCAGCAGCTTGCAGGGTCCGGATTCACCCCTCCACTTT.

The sample holds a few counts of this clone. The J gene is TRBJ2-5, the V gene TRBV19; perhaps TRBD2 as D (5 bases). Looked up from germline, CDR1 is LNHDA and CDR2 is SQIVND (reference sequence). The CDR3 loop spans 17 amino acids. V lost 3 bases and J lost 6, with 23 bases in between. The CDR3 sequence is CASSMRADITLLKTQYF. CDR3 nucleotides: TGTGCCAGTAGTATGAGGGCAGACATAACGCTTTTGAAGACCCAGTACTTC.

V gene TRBV5-4 combines with J gene TRBJ1-1, with D unresolved. Trimming left V 2 bases short and J 7 bases short, with 12 bases between. From germline, CDR1 is SGHNT and CDR2 YYREEE (reference sequence). This CDR3 is built from 13 residues. The CDR3 here is CASSFGLGVEAFF. DNA of the CDR3: TGTGCCAGCAGCTTCGGCCTCGGAGTTGAAGCTTTCTTT.

Only a few counts were recorded for this clone. The rearrangement joins TRBV21-1 to TRBJ2-3; the table's D gene call, TRBD1, was not cross checked with the DNA. TRBV21-1 has pseudogene status. The CDR3 runs 16 residues. CDR3: CASPPLGPPSTDTQYF. The DNA for the CDR3 is TGTGCCAGCCCCCCCCTGGGCCCCCCTAGCACAGATACGCAGTATTTT.

DNA of the CDR3: TGTGCCAGCAGCTTGGCGGGGGGCTACGGCTACACCTTC. This codes for CASSLAGGYGYTF. This chain joins TRBV5-8 and TRBJ1-2; a possible D gene is TRBD1 (6 bases). There are 13 residues in the CDR3. The germline V gene encodes CDR1 SGHTS and CDR2 YDEGEE. V was clipped by 0 bases and J by 8 bases, with 11 bases between them.

This chain connects TRBV4-1 to TRBJ2-6; maybe TRBD1 (5 bases). CDR3 length: 16 residues. The ends were cut back, 0 bases at V and 2 bases at J, with 8 bases in the middle. Per germline, CDR1 MGHRA and CDR2 YSYEKL. In nucleotides, the CDR3 is TGCGCCAGCAGCCAAGAAGGCAGGGCTGGGGCCAACGTCCTGACTTTC. Translating gives CASSQEGRAGANVLTF.

This clone was seen more than once but under ten times. The chain employs TRBV4-3 and TRBJ2-5; 9 nucleotides agree with TRBD2. V shed 4 bases, J shed 3 bases, and the junction held 9 bases outside the gene matches. There are 16 residues in the CDR3. The germline V gene encodes CDR1 LGHNA and CDR2 YSLEER. CDR3 sequence reads: CASSLGGGAGEETQYF. CDR3 nucleotides: TGCGCCAGCAGCCTCGGCGGGGGGGCCGGGGAAGAGACCCAGTACTTC.

The chain has TRBV2 and TRBJ1-5, with 11 bases fitting TRBD1. The CDR3 sequence is 16 residues long. Germline lookup yields CDR1 SNHLY and CDR2 FYNNEI. The V and J ends lost 4 bases and 6 bases, in that order; junction bases with no gene match: 8. CDR3: CASSGVGGQGGQPQHF. The CDR3 region has the DNA TGTGCCAGCAGTGGGGTTGGGGGACAGGGGGGTCAGCCCCAGCATTTT.

This clone was detected once. The CDR3 DNA follows: TGTGCCAGCAGGTTGACAGGGGTGAACTATGGCTACACCTTC. This encodes CASRLTGVNYGYTF. The chain employs TRBV6-1 and TRBJ1-2, with 8 nucleotides matching TRBD1. CDR3 length: 14 amino acids. V lost 6 bases to trimming and J lost 2 bases; unmatched junction nucleotides: 5. Germline CDR1 is MNHNS and CDR2 is SASEGT.

As to this clone: At the DNA level, this CDR3 is encoded by other sequences in the same sample as well. The chain combines TRBV29-1 with TRBJ1-6; 7 bases are shared with TRBD1. Unmatched junction bases numbered 6, after V lost 4 bases and J lost 9 bases. The CDR3 contains 13 residues. The germline CDR1 and CDR2 sequences are SQVTM and ANQGSEA. The CDR3 region is CSVAGTEGSPLHF. The CDR3 nucleotides are TGCAGCGTTGCCGGGACAGAAGGTTCACCCCTCCACTTT.

This clone has ten or more counts. The chain joins TRBV30 to TRBJ2-5; D is uncertain. Trimming left V 0 bases short and J 6 bases short, with 17 bases between. CDR1 GTSNPN and CDR2 SVGIG come from the germline V gene (reference sequence). The CDR3 has 15 residues. Written as DNA, the CDR3 is TGTGCCTGGAGTGTAGCCCCAGGCAGTGTAAAGACCCAGTACTTC. It translates to CAWSVAPGSVKTQYF. The whole variable domain, remainder taken from reference TRBV30 and TRBJ2-5, is SQTIHQWPATLVQPVGSPLSLECTVEGTSNPNLYWYRQAAGRGLQLLFYSVGIGQISSEVPQNLSASRPQDRQFILSSKKLLLSDSGFYLCAWSVAPGSVKTQYFGPGTRLLVL.

The chain has TRBV7-2 and TRBJ1-6, with TRBD1 as a possible D gene (6 bases). V was pared by 5 bases and J by 9 bases, with 17 bases between. There are 15 residues in the CDR3. CDR1 is SGHTA and CDR2 is FQGNSA in the germline V gene. CDR3 amino acids: CASSPEGEGGSPLHF. DNA for the CDR3: TGTGCCAGCAGCCCCGAGGGGGAAGGTGGTTCACCCCTCCACTTT.

V gene TRBV11-2 combines with J gene TRBJ2-5, with D perhaps matching TRBD2 (5 bases). The CDR3 has 14 residues. V dropped 2 bases and J dropped 5 bases, with 12 bases sitting between them. Germline CDR1 and CDR2: SGHAT and FQNNGV. CDR3 region: CASSLPGNSETQYF. The CDR3 nucleotides read TGTGCCAGCAGCTTACCGGGGAATTCGGAGACCCAGTACTTC.

The CDR3 region is CAFETTYEQYF. The CDR3 DNA follows: TGTGCCTTCGAAACTACCTACGAGCAGTACTTC. The chain combines TRBV30 with TRBJ2-7; no reliable D call. Germline CDR1 is GTSNPN and CDR2 is SVGIG (reference sequence). V was cut by 7 bases and J by 2 bases, with 9 bases left in between. CDR3 size: 11 residues.

This clone was detected a few times. The gene calls are TRBV7-2 and TRBJ2-3; D is ambiguous. The CDR3 runs to 17 residues. Trimming shortened V by 2 bases and J by 2 bases, and 17 bases separated the two germline ends. Per germline, CDR1 SGHTA and CDR2 FQGNSA. The CDR3 sequence is CASSLRPAGTYTDTQYF. The DNA for the CDR3 is TGTGCCAGCAGCTTACGGCCGGCAGGAACTTACACAGATACGCAGTATTTT.

This clone was seen at least ten times. The gene calls are TRBV7-9 and TRBJ1-6; D is uncertain. The CDR3 totals 12 residues. The V gene lost 6 bases and the J gene lost 14 bases, with 14 bases spanning the gap. Germline-derived CDR1 and CDR2 are SEHNR and FQNEAQ (reference sequence). CDR3 region: CASSFGREALHF. The DNA for the CDR3 is TGTGCCAGCAGTTTCGGGCGGGAGGCCCTCCACTTT.

This clone was recorded a few times. This chain links TRBV7-2 with TRBJ2-5, with unresolved D. The germline CDR1 and CDR2 sequences are SGHTA and FQGNSA. CDR3 length: 13 amino acids. The germline V and J ends were trimmed by 0 bases and 2 bases, with 4 bases remaining between them. The CDR3 protein is CASSLASQETQYF. Here the CDR3 DNA reads TGTGCCAGCAGCTTAGCTAGTCAAGAGACCCAGTACTTC.